The next 21 T cell receptor beta chains were all read from a single sample in a study of neurological immune-mediated disorders. Each CDR3 protein gets one entry after TCRdb re-called the 5' RACE reads with MiXCR. This table holds some 10,000 distinct CDR3 sequences, more than 20% found once. The sequenced sample consisted of CD8+ T cells from blood. The receptors come from an older woman with HTLV-1-associated myelopathy (HAM/TSP).

Many counts were recorded for this clonotype. The chain carries TRBV20-1 and TRBJ2-7, with TRBD1 matching over 8 bases. V shed 3 bases, J shed 4 bases, and the junction held 8 bases outside the gene matches. This CDR3 comprises 14 residues. Germline lookup yields CDR1 DFQATT and CDR2 SNEGSKA (reference sequence). This chain's CDR3 is CSASRAGGAYEQYF. In DNA form, the CDR3 reads TGCAGTGCTAGTCGCGCAGGGGGCGCATACGAGCAGTACTTC.

This clonotype was seen ten or more times. This sequence joins TRBV27 and TRBJ2-7, with TRBD1 matching over 8 bases. Germline V gene data show CDR1 as MNHEY and CDR2 as SMNVEV (reference sequence). The CDR3 is 14 residues long. Losses at the gene ends were 2 bases for V and 6 bases for J; bases not matched to a gene: 6. This CDR3 is CASSLDRGAGEQYF. In DNA form, the CDR3 reads TGTGCCAGCAGTTTAGACAGGGGAGCGGGCGAGCAGTACTTC.

This clonotype was recorded at least ten times. This rearrangement joins TRBV4-1 to TRBJ1-1; D not certain. Trimming took off 1 base at V and 3 bases at J, with 3 bases between the two ends. Germline V gene data show CDR1 as MGHRA and CDR2 as YSYEKL. The CDR3 runs to 12 residues. The CDR3 DNA follows: TGCGCCAGCAGCCAAGTCGACACTGAAGCTTTCTTT. The encoded protein is CASSQVDTEAFF.

This clonotype occurred many times. The chain employs TRBV9 and TRBJ1-2, with D perhaps matching TRBD1 (5 bases). CDR1 and CDR2 (germline): SGDLS, YYNGEE. The CDR3 extends over 14 amino acids. Trimming took 1 base from V and 4 from J, leaving 11 bases between them. DNA of the CDR3: TGTGCCAGCAGCGTAACGGGGCTGGGCTATGGCTACACCTTC. Encoded protein: CASSVTGLGYGYTF.

This clonotype showed up many times. For the CDR3, the DNA is TGTGCCAGCAGTTACGGCCCCGGACTAGGACCCACAGATACGCAGTATTTT. It codes for CASSYGPGLGPTDTQYF. J is TRBJ2-3 and V is TRBV6-6, with 7 bases identical to TRBD2. The CDR3 has 17 amino acids. Germline V gene sequence: CDR1 MNHNY, CDR2 SVGAGI (reference sequence). The junction had 10 bases not matched to a gene; V was cut back by 2 bases and J by 2 bases.

By sample share, this clonotype is medium-sized. The V call is TRBV9, the J call TRBJ2-3; 9 bases fit TRBD1. Germline trimming cut 1 base from V and 6 bases from J; bases unmatched to any gene: 12. The germline V gene encodes CDR1 SGDLS and CDR2 YYNGEE. There are 17 residues in the CDR3. The CDR3: CASSVPQWTGEVDTQYF. CDR3 sequence (DNA): TGTGCCAGCAGCGTACCACAGTGGACAGGGGAGGTGGATACGCAGTATTTT.

This clonotype has ten or more counts. The chain uses TRBV15 and TRBJ2-6, with 7 bases identical to TRBD2. V gave up 6 bases and J gave up 0 bases; unmatched junction bases: 5. From germline, CDR1 is LNHNV and CDR2 YYDKDF (reference sequence). The CDR3 has 16 amino acids. The DNA of the CDR3 is TGTGCCACCAGGCGGGGAGGGCTCTCTGGGGCCAACGTCCTGACTTTC. It specifies CATRRGGLSGANVLTF.

V is TRBV20-1 and J is TRBJ1-2; D unresolved. This CDR3 comprises 14 residues. Germline values: CDR1 DFQATT, CDR2 SNEGSKA (reference sequence). V was pared by 6 bases and J by 8 bases, with 22 bases between. The CDR3 DNA reads TGCAGTGCCCTATACCCTATAGGTGGCGGGGGCTACACCTTC. Residues: CSALYPIGGGGYTF.

CDR3 protein: CASSPTGGRSNQPQHF. Written as DNA, the CDR3 is TGTGCCAGCAGTCCTACAGGGGGTAGGAGCAATCAGCCCCAGCATTTT. The rearrangement uses TRBV12-3 or TRBV12-4 and TRBJ1-5; 8 nucleotides agree with TRBD1. The CDR3 is 16 residues long. The trim removed 5 bases at V and 1 base at J, leaving 7 bases unmatched.

This clonotype was seen many times. This chain joins TRBV20-1 and TRBJ2-6; possibly TRBD1 for D (5 bases). CDR1 is DFQATT, CDR2 SNEGSKA, per germline (reference sequence). Trimming cost V 5 bases and J 9 bases, with 20 bases left between them. The length of the CDR3 is 15 residues. The CDR3 DNA reads as TGCAGTGCTCAATTGCCCGGACACCTCAGCAACGTCCTGACTTTC. It encodes CSAQLPGHLSNVLTF.

This clonotype was counted many times. This chain's CDR3 is CASSWTGLDYEQYF. CDR3 nucleotides: TGCGCCAGCAGCTGGACGGGACTAGATTACGAGCAGTACTTC. The rearrangement links TRBV5-1 to TRBJ2-7; 8 nucleotides align to TRBD2. Per the germline V gene, CDR1 is SGHRS and CDR2 is YFSETQ. Trimming at V came to 3 bases and at J to 4 bases, leaving 6 bases not matched to a gene. The CDR3 extends over 14 amino acids.

This clonotype was picked up many times. The chain employs TRBV29-1 and TRBJ1-1, with D uncertain. CDR3 size: 12 residues. The germline V gene has CDR1 SQVTM and CDR2 ANQGSEA. V was clipped by 4 bases and J by 4 bases, with 10 bases between them. CDR3 nucleotides: TGCAGCGTTGGAGGTCTGAGCACTGAAGCTTTCTTT. This gives the protein CSVGGLSTEAFF. The variable domain in full, with the rest retrieved from reference TRBV29-1 and TRBJ1-1, is SAVISQKPSRDICQRGTSLTIQCQVDSQVTMMFWYRQQPGQSLTLIATANQGSEATYESGFVIDKFPISRPNLTFSTLTVSNMSPEDSSIYLCSVGGLSTEAFFGQGTRLTVV.

This clonotype was seen at least ten times. The rearrangement joins TRBV27 to TRBJ1-2; D not certain. Germline V lookup: CDR1 MNHEY, CDR2 SMNVEV (reference sequence). The CDR3 spans 14 residues. The V end lost 3 bases, the J end lost 1 base, and 9 bases lay between the germline ends. CDR3 sequence (DNA): TGTGCCAGCAGTTTCGCCCGGGTTAACTATGGCTACACCTTC. Translation gives CASSFARVNYGYTF.

This rearrangement joins TRBV6-5 to TRBJ2-7; possibly TRBD1 for D (6 bases). V lost 6 bases and J 3 bases, leaving 12 bases between the germline ends. This CDR3 has 13 residues. Germline CDR1 reads MNHEY; CDR2 reads SVGAGI. CDR3 nucleotide sequence: TGTGCCAGCAGCTCTACAGGGAACTACGAGCAGTACTTC. This translates into CASSSTGNYEQYF.

This clonotype was recorded many times. This sequence joins TRBV4-1 and TRBJ2-5; D is unresolved. This CDR3 contains 14 residues. V lost 1 base and J 5 bases, leaving 11 bases between the germline ends. From germline, CDR1 is MGHRA and CDR2 YSYEKL. CDR3 loop: CASSQVGSFETQYF. CDR3 nucleotides: TGCGCCAGCAGCCAAGTTGGTAGCTTTGAGACCCAGTACTTC.

At least ten counts were recorded for this clonotype. V and J are TRBV20-1 and TRBJ2-1; D assignment may be TRBD1 or TRBD2 (5 bases each). Germline V gene data show CDR1 as DFQATT and CDR2 as SNEGSKA (reference sequence). Trimming shortened V by 3 bases and J by 5 bases, and 17 bases separated the two germline ends. The CDR3 loop spans 15 amino acids. CDR3 in amino acids: CSASFPGRRDNEQFF. CDR3 in DNA: TGCAGTGCTAGCTTCCCGGGGCGGCGAGACAATGAGCAGTTCTTC.

In the case of this clonotype: The junction does not match germline at one end; this may be a read error. The chain combines TRBV6-2 or TRBV6-3 with TRBJ2-7; 7 bases agree with TRBD1. Germline CDR1 reads MNHEY; CDR2 reads SVGEGT. The CDR3 extends over 15 amino acids. CDR3 DNA sequence: TGTGCCAGCAACCCGCCTGTACAGGGGATCGACGATCAGTACTTC. It specifies CASNPPVQGIDDQYF.

This clonotype rates as medium-sized. The gene calls are TRBV2 and TRBJ2-1; the D is unclear. The germline V gene encodes CDR1 SNHLY and CDR2 FYNNEI. CDR3 length equals 12 residues. The germline V and J ends were trimmed by 4 bases and 8 bases, with 9 bases remaining between them. The CDR3 DNA reads as TGTGCCAGCAGTGGTCCCCAGTATGAGCAGTTCTTC. Translated: CASSGPQYEQFF.

The V call is TRBV2, the J call TRBJ2-7; 7 positions match TRBD2. The V segment lost 2 bases and the J segment 4 bases; nucleotides outside the gene matches: 8. Germline CDR1 reads SNHLY; CDR2 reads FYNNEI. The CDR3 has 15 amino acids. The CDR3 nucleotides are TGTGCCAGCAGTGAATCAGTCGGCGGGAGATACGAGCAGTACTTC. Protein product: CASSESVGGRYEQYF. The full variable domain, with the rest looked up from reference TRBV2 and TRBJ2-7, is EPEVTQTPSHQVTQMGQEVILRCVPISNHLYFYWYRQILGQKVEFLVSFYNNEISEKSEIFDDQFSVERPDGSNFTLKIRSTKLEDSAMYFCASSESVGGRYEQYFGPGTRLTVT.

This clonotype was counted at least ten times. This chain joins TRBV6-2 or TRBV6-3 and TRBJ1-5, with D perhaps TRBD1 (6 bases). The CDR3 totals 13 residues. CDR1 is MNHEY and CDR2 is SVGEGT in the germline V gene. The germline V and J ends were trimmed by 2 bases and 6 bases, with 8 bases remaining between them. CDR3 nucleotides: TGTGCCAGCAGTTACGGGGGCACTCAGCCCCAGCATTTT. Protein: CASSYGGTQPQHF.

This clonotype was counted ten times or more. The chain links TRBV29-1 to TRBJ2-1; no firm D call. V was shortened by 2 bases and J by 0 bases, with 11 bases between the two germline ends. CDR1 and CDR2 (germline): SQVTM, ANQGSEA. This CDR3 contains 15 residues. The CDR3 region has the DNA TGCAGCGTTGAATGGGGAACCCGCTCCTACAATGAGCAGTTCTTC. Residues: CSVEWGTRSYNEQFF.